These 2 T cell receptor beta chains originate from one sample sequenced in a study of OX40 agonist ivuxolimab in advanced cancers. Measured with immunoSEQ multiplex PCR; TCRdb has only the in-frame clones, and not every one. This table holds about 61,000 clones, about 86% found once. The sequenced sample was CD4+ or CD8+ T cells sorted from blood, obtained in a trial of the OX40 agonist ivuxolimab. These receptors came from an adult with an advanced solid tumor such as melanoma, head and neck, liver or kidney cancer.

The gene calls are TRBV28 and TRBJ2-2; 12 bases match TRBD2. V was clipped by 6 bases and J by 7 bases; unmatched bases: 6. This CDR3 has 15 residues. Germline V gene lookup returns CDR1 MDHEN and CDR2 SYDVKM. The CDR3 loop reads CASSPSGGAGGELFF. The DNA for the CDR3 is TGTGCCAGCAGCCCTAGCGGGGGGGCTGGCGGGGAGCTGTTTTTT.

Here the CDR3 DNA reads TGTGCCAGCAGTTATGGTTTGGGGTCCCATGGCTACACCTTC. Amino acid sequence: CASSYGLGSHGYTF. V and J are TRBV6-6 and TRBJ1-2, with D unresolved. The CDR3 extends over 14 amino acids. Deletions cut 3 bases from V and 6 bases from J, with 14 bases between. Looked up from germline, CDR1 is MNHNY and CDR2 is SVGAGI (reference sequence).